Presented here are 7 T cell receptor beta chains from one specimen sequenced in a study of blood T cell repertoires in COVID-19. The repertoire was sequenced with immunoSEQ multiplex PCR; TCRdb's copy has only in-frame clones and lacks some. The table lists around 250,000 clones, over 75% of them singletons. Sequenced material: peripheral blood. The receptors were gathered from a man aged 25-45 years who had recovered from COVID-19.

This chain uses TRBV9 with TRBJ2-5, with D maybe TRBD2 (5 bases). Trimming cost V 4 bases and J 6 bases, with 7 bases left between them. The CDR3 is made up of 11 amino acids. Germline assignment: CDR1 SGDLS and CDR2 YYNGEE. The CDR3 DNA follows: TGTGCCAGCAGCCGGGAACAGACCCAGTACTTC. This gives the protein CASSREQTQYF.

The chain uses TRBV10-2 and TRBJ2-2, with D perhaps matching TRBD2 (6 bases). The germline V and J ends were trimmed by 0 bases and 7 bases, with 9 bases remaining between them. This CDR3 contains 14 residues. Germline V CDR1 and CDR2: WSHSY, SAAADI. The CDR3 nucleotides are TGCGCCAGCAGTGAGTCTGCCGGGGGCGGGGAGCTGTTTTTT. Translated: CASSESAGGGELFF.

The V call is TRBV6-6, the J call TRBJ2-3; 8 nucleotides agree with TRBD2. CDR1 and CDR2 (germline): MNHNY, SVGAGI (reference sequence). The J segment lost 14 bases and the V segment lost 5 bases, leaving 6 bases of the junction unmatched. The CDR3 is made up of 11 amino acids. This chain's CDR3 is CASSPGLGLYF. CDR3 nucleotide sequence: TGTGCCAGCAGTCCGGGACTAGGTTTGTATTTT.

V and J are TRBV5-1 and TRBJ2-2; 12 bases map to TRBD1. In germline, CDR1 is SGHRS, CDR2 YFSETQ. The CDR3 contains 14 residues. Trimming at V came to 5 bases and at J to 9 bases, leaving 5 bases not matched to a gene. CDR3 amino acids: CASRPGQGARELFF. The CDR3 DNA reads as TGCGCCAGCAGACCGGGACAGGGGGCCCGGGAGCTGTTTTTT.

This chain links TRBV7-9 with TRBJ2-3; 11 bases line up with TRBD2. The CDR3 consists of 19 residues. Germline values: CDR1 SEHNR, CDR2 FQNEAQ (reference sequence). Trimming at V came to 4 bases and at J to 2 bases, leaving 14 bases not matched to a gene. The CDR3 loop is CASSYPKSASGGNTDTQYF. The DNA of the CDR3 is TGTGCCAGCAGCTACCCAAAGTCGGCTAGCGGGGGGAACACAGATACGCAGTATTTT.

The chain is built from TRBV19 and TRBJ1-6; D uncertain. Looked up from germline, CDR1 is LNHDA and CDR2 is SQIVND (reference sequence). The V and J ends lost 3 bases and 11 bases respectively, with 14 bases between them. The CDR3 sequence is 14 residues long. This CDR3 is CASSIHAAEAPLHF. CDR3 DNA sequence: TGTGCCAGTAGTATCCACGCCGCCGAGGCACCCCTCCACTTT.

V gene TRBV9 combines with J gene TRBJ2-3; no reliable D call. The length of the CDR3 is 15 residues. The V gene's germline CDR1 is SGDLS and CDR2 YYNGEE. V was trimmed by 0 bases and J by 0 bases, leaving 8 bases between them. CDR3 loop: CASSVGLASTDTQYF. CDR3 nucleotide sequence: TGTGCCAGCAGCGTAGGGTTGGCTAGCACAGATACGCAGTATTTT.